This T cell receptor (beta chain) was sequenced for a study of blood T cell repertoires in COVID-19. The assay was immunoSEQ multiplex PCR, and TCRdb's table has in-frame clones only and misses some. This sample has under 300,000 clones, with 75% to 95% found just once. Everyone who took part was roughly 18 to 89 years old, and they came from 24 US areas. Which cohort a participant joined came from the clinical history participants gave. CDR3 length: 16 amino acids. Germline CDR1 and CDR2: MGHRA and YSYEKL. Trimming took 1 base from V and 2 from J, leaving 11 bases between them. The source material was PBMCs or T cells enriched from blood (not recorded which). This chain joins TRBV4-1 and TRBJ1-4, with no clear D. This clonotype was sampled from a woman in her late teens or twenties who had recovered from COVID-19. The CDR3 loop is CASSQVPAATNEKLFF. The CDR3 nucleotides read TGCGCCAGCAGCCAAGTTCCTGCGGCGACTAATGAAAAACTGTTTTTT.